One sample yielded the 13 T cell receptor beta chains listed below, sequenced in a study of OX40 agonist ivuxolimab in advanced cancers. Using immunoSEQ multiplex PCR, the repertoire was profiled, and TCRdb retains in-frame clones only, with some absent. Found here are roughly 65,000 clones, roughly 92% of them singletons; the top ten hold just under 0.3%. The sequenced sample was CD4+ or CD8+ T cells sorted from blood, obtained in a trial of the OX40 agonist ivuxolimab. These receptor sequences come from an adult with an advanced solid tumor such as melanoma, head and neck, liver or kidney cancer.

The chain employs TRBV4-1 and TRBJ1-4; D is unresolved. Per germline, CDR1 MGHRA and CDR2 YSYEKL. The V end lost 2 bases, the J end lost 2 bases, and 12 bases lay between the germline ends. There are 16 residues in the CDR3. CDR3 sequence reads: CASSQMSGTTNEKLFF. CDR3 nucleotide sequence: TGCGCCAGCAGCCAAATGAGTGGAACCACTAATGAAAAACTGTTTTTT.

The gene calls are TRBV5-1 and TRBJ2-7; 7 nucleotides line up with TRBD1. The CDR3 runs to 16 residues. The germline V gene encodes CDR1 SGHRS and CDR2 YFSETQ. V lost 2 bases, J lost 1 base, and 9 bases stayed unmatched. The CDR3 DNA reads TGCGCCAGCAGCTTACCCAGAGGGGGCGGATCCTACGAGCAGTACTTC. Encoded protein: CASSLPRGGGSYEQYF.

The rearrangement links TRBV19 to TRBJ2-6; D call uncertain. There are 15 residues in the CDR3. Looked up from germline, CDR1 is LNHDA and CDR2 is SQIVND (reference sequence). Trimming cost V 3 bases and J 2 bases, with 8 bases left between them. The DNA of the CDR3 is TGTGCCAGTAGTATGTGGTCGGCTGGGGCCAACGTCCTGACTTTC. This sequence encodes CASSMWSAGANVLTF.

The chain uses TRBV11-2 and TRBJ2-7; 14 nucleotides match TRBD2. The trim removed 3 bases at V and 0 bases at J, leaving 4 bases unmatched. The CDR3 totals 17 residues. The germline V gene has CDR1 SGHAT and CDR2 FQNNGV. CDR3 bases: TGTGCCAGCAGCTTCGGACTAGCGGGAGGCAGCTCCTACGAGCAGTACTTC. Encoded protein: CASSFGLAGGSSYEQYF. The whole variable domain, filled in from reference TRBV11-2 and TRBJ2-7, reads EAGVAQSPRYKIIEKRQSVAFWCNPISGHATLYWYQQILGQGPKLLIQFQNNGVVDDSQLPKDRFSAERLKGVDSTLKIQPAKLEDSAVYLCASSFGLAGGSSYEQYFGPGTRLTVT.

The chain combines TRBV9 with TRBJ2-3; TRBD2 matches 12 bases. The CDR3 loop spans 18 amino acids. The V gene end was trimmed by 1 base and the J gene end by 2 bases; junction bases not matched to a gene: 8. The germline V gene has CDR1 SGDLS and CDR2 YYNGEE. The CDR3 DNA sequence: TGTGCCAGCAGCGTACGGACTAGCGGGATTGGGGACACAGATACGCAGTATTTT. Its protein is CASSVRTSGIGDTDTQYF.

The chain combines TRBV7-9 with TRBJ1-2, with D hard to call. With 1 base removed from V and 7 bases from J, the gap between germline ends came to 16 bases. The CDR3 is 15 residues long. Germline CDR1 and CDR2: SEHNR and FQNEAQ (reference sequence). CDR3 coding DNA: TGTGCCAGCAGCTTAGAGGCAGGAAGTCGAGGTGGCTACACCTTC. Translating gives CASSLEAGSRGGYTF.

This clone has only one observation. The chain employs TRBV27 and TRBJ2-2; tentatively, D is TRBD2 (5 bases). Trimming shortened V by 1 base and J by 5 bases, and 8 bases separated the two germline ends. The CDR3 spans 14 residues. Germline lookup yields CDR1 MNHEY and CDR2 SMNVEV (reference sequence). The CDR3 DNA is TGTGCCAGCAGTTTATTAACTAGAACCGGGGAGCTGTTTTTT. Translation gives CASSLLTRTGELFF.

This chain links TRBV29-1 with TRBJ1-1; 10 nucleotides align to TRBD1. Germline loops: CDR1 SQVTM, CDR2 ANQGSEA. The CDR3 totals 15 residues. Losses at the gene ends were 8 bases for V and 6 bases for J; bases not matched to a gene: 15. DNA of the CDR3: TGCAGCAGCTCCGGGACAGGGGCCCCCGGGGCTGAAGCTTTCTTT. It codes for CSSSGTGAPGAEAFF.

The chain has TRBV9 and TRBJ2-3; 7 bases line up with TRBD2. The V gene's germline CDR1 is SGDLS and CDR2 YYNGEE. The ends lost 0 bases at V and 2 bases at J; junction bases unmatched: 3. There are 15 residues in the CDR3. The CDR3 reads CASSVGRGITDTQYF. The CDR3 nucleotides read TGTGCCAGCAGCGTAGGGCGGGGGATCACAGATACGCAGTATTTT.

The genes are TRBV5-6 and TRBJ1-6, with TRBD1 identical over 9 bases. From germline, CDR1 is SGHDT and CDR2 YYEEEE. Losses at the gene ends were 4 bases for V and 10 bases for J; bases not matched to a gene: 12. This CDR3 is 16 amino acids long. The CDR3 spells CASSRRDRVWDSPLHF. In nucleotides, the CDR3 is TGTGCCAGCAGCAGAAGGGACAGGGTTTGGGACTCACCCCTCCACTTT. Complete variable domain (other parts from reference TRBV5-6 and TRBJ1-6): DAGVTQSPTHLIKTRGQQVTLRCSPKSGHDTVSWYQQALGQGPQFIFQYYEEEERQRGNFPDRFSGHQFPNYSSELNVNALLLGDSALYLCASSRRDRVWDSPLHFGNGTRLTVT.

V and J are TRBV30 and TRBJ2-1, with D tentatively TRBD1 (5 bases). Per the germline V gene, CDR1 is GTSNPN and CDR2 is SVGIG (reference sequence). The V end lost 2 bases, the J end lost 0 bases, and 17 bases lay between the germline ends. The CDR3 extends over 17 amino acids. CDR3 region: CAWSRRATTSSYNEQFF. The DNA for the CDR3 is TGTGCCTGGAGTCGCAGGGCCACCACGAGCTCCTACAATGAGCAGTTCTTC.

J is TRBJ2-7 and V is TRBV20-1; possibly TRBD1 or TRBD2 for D (6 bases each). The CDR3 is 11 amino acids. V lost 4 bases and J lost 5, with 9 bases in between. CDR1 is DFQATT, CDR2 SNEGSKA, per germline (reference sequence). CDR3 protein: CSAKGGHEQYF. Here the CDR3 DNA reads TGCAGTGCTAAGGGGGGACACGAGCAGTACTTC.

The chain is built from TRBV20-1 and TRBJ2-5; D not resolved. V was pared by 3 bases and J by 1 base, with 3 bases between. CDR3 length: 11 residues. Germline lookup yields CDR1 DFQATT and CDR2 SNEGSKA (reference sequence). The CDR3 here is CSARPQETQYF. Written as DNA, the CDR3 is TGCAGTGCTAGGCCCCAAGAGACCCAGTACTTC.